This T cell receptor beta chain emerged from a study of CD8+ T cells in alopecia areata listed by TCRdb under 2018. Study-level background: Treated patients were enrolled in an open-label pilot trial of oral tofacitinib at 5 to 10 mg twice daily for moderate-to-severe alopecia areata. In treated patients, disease severity was measured using the SALT score, which gives the percentage of scalp surface area affected. Amplification of TCRbeta CDR3 regions was done by immunoSEQ multiplex PCR using 35 Vbeta forward primers and 13 Jbeta reverse primers. RNA was extracted with the PAXgene miRNA kit for fixed scalp, the miRNeasy kit for PBMCs, and the RNeasy kit for mouse skin. Tofacitinib was administered for 6 to 18 months, and 6 months of follow-up off drug were then conducted to assess delayed response and recurrence. The study used high-throughput TCRbeta sequencing to examine T cell clonal expansion in alopecia areata, in both the C3H/HeJ mouse model and human patients. On the human side, TCRbeta sequencing was run on scalp tissue and on sorted CD4+ and CD8+ peripheral blood T cells from healthy controls and from alopecia areata patients with either patchy or totalis/universalis disease. Scalp clonality was compared across normal scalp (n=4), patchy alopecia areata scalp (n=8), and alopecia totalis/universalis scalp (n=8). Tofacitinib-treated patients had biopsies at baseline and at 4 and 24 weeks of treatment, with a later scalp biopsy in several patients.

Library construction relied on the immunoSEQ multiplex PCR assay. RNA was extracted from all samples and reverse transcribed into cDNA as template for TCR sequencing. SuperScript III was used to make first-strand cDNA, primed with a 2:1 mix of oligo-dT and random hexamers. A synthetic immune receptor repertoire was used to measure amplification bias, and any remaining bias was corrected computationally. In the paper's pipeline: Raw reads were preprocessed to remove errors, and CDR3 was defined by IMGT conventions from the conserved cysteine to phenylalanine. To get clonality, Shannon entropy was normalized by log2 of the number of productive unique TCRs and the result was subtracted from 1. Scalp TCRbeta sequences were cross-referenced with sorted blood CD4 and CD8 repertoires so that the CD4 or CD8 identity of scalp clones could be inferred. As stored in TCRdb, this immuneACCESS dataset retains in-frame rearrangements with V and J assigned. A fraction of the clones does not appear; measured against another copy, unresolved V genes explain less than half of the discrepancy, and the remainder lacks a known reason. V and J calls and clone size come straight from that table; D and trimming were deduced from the DNA. Here the sample has approximately 150,000 clones; 86% occur a single time. 13% of the sample rests with the top ten.

CDR1 and CDR2, per the germline V gene, are MGHRA and YSYEKL. The CDR3 starts with the cysteine, ends with the phenylalanine, and has 15 residues. CDR3 DNA is the only sequence kept; it has 45 bases, read in frame from the first base. This specimen's time point label, per the study, means: less than five weeks on oral tofacitinib. The treatment or condition label, as the study defines it: oral pan-JAK inhibitor, 5-10 mg twice daily. Lesional scalp punch biopsies and peripheral blood were collected from alopecia areata patients. PBMCs were isolated by density centrifugation and stained for CD3, CD4 and CD8, and CD4+ and CD8+ T cells were sorted on a FACSAria. Paper-wide results and their limitations: During tofacitinib treatment, many expanded lesional clones remained in scalp and blood, and this persistence may partly explain relapse after treatment is stopped. Shared TCR sequences between patients were less evident than in mice, which may be partly attributable to HLA diversity in the patient population. Unlike mouse skin, where gammadelta T cells dominate, normal human skin contains resident alphabeta T cells that get sequenced too, which complicates analysis of the scalp TCR repertoire. With tofacitinib, both scalp clonality and the number of expanded CD8+ clones among the top 100 scalp clones went down significantly. The treated cohort was small, with a single nonresponder, so links between baseline CD8+ expansion and response need larger studies. Higher clonality and more expanded CD8+ clones were observed in lesional scalp than in normal scalp, particularly in alopecia totalis/universalis, a finding suggestive of antigenic drive.

Details on this clone: The antigen this receptor binds is unknown. The sample holds no much larger clone one base away, and base qualities are not on file.

The receptor was derived from a human donor with alopecia areata. Sequencing was performed on CD8+ T cells sorted from blood, taken at week 4, from a patient treated with tofacitinib. The V gene is TRBV4-1 and the J gene is TRBJ2-5, with 7 bases aligning to TRBD1. The DNA end favors TRBJ2-7, so the J call may be wrong. The sequence in DNA is TGCGCCAGCAGCCAAGATAAGTCCAGGGGGAACGAGCAGTACTTC. It codes for CASSQDKSRGNEQYF.